This T cell receptor (beta chain) emerged from a study of a mutant IDH1 vaccine in newly diagnosed glioma. Study information: Treated patients were roughly 62% male, about 38% female, mean age roughly 39 years. Most patients had radiochemotherapy with temozolomide before enrollment; others had one alone. Study-level results: Patients mounted vaccine-induced immune responses in 90% to 95% of cases. Pseudoprogression showed no apparent link to changes in top peripheral T cell clonotypes.

V trimming: 3 bases; J trimming: 8 bases; junction bases outside the gene matches: 10. The CDR3 covers 14 residues. Germline V gene sequence: CDR1 LNHDA, CDR2 SQIVND (reference sequence). As to this clone: Antigen: not known.

The time point denotes: baseline, week 1 (first vaccination visit). As for treatment: pre-vaccination baseline after standard-of-care therapy. Produced via immunoSEQ multiplex PCR; TCRdb's table is partial and in-frame only. The data show some 22,000 clones, more than 85% seen once. The sequencing used PBMCs, collected from a glioma patient treated with radiotherapy, temozolomide or both. This clonotype originated in a man aged 30 to 39 with glioma. The chain links TRBV19 to TRBJ2-7, with 7 bases aligning to TRBD1. The CDR3 here is CASSMGTAPVKQYF. CDR3 in DNA: TGTGCCAGTAGTATGGGGACAGCGCCGGTGAAGCAGTACTTC.